What follows is one T cell receptor beta chain and its context. TCRdb's copy holds only in-frame clones and misses some; the assay was immunoSEQ multiplex PCR. The profile shows about 98,000 clones, roughly 94% of them singletons. This CDR3 comprises 14 residues. In germline, CDR1 is SGHDT, CDR2 YYEEEE. V was pared by 3 bases and J by 5 bases, with 5 bases of the junction left unmatched. The data are from a study of T cell changes during pregnancy in multiple sclerosis. The TCR originated in a female donor in good health, enrolled as a control in a pregnancy study. Source: peripheral blood, taken after pregnancy. The chain couples TRBV5-6 to TRBJ2-5; the match to TRBD2 covers 9 bases. The CDR3 region is CASSSGLAMETQYF. As DNA, the CDR3 is TGTGCCAGCAGCTCAGGACTAGCGATGGAGACCCAGTACTTC. The variable domain in full, with the rest retrieved from reference TRBV5-6 and TRBJ2-5, is DAGVTQSPTHLIKTRGQQVTLRCSPKSGHDTVSWYQQALGQGPQFIFQYYEEEERQRGNFPDRFSGHQFPNYSSELNVNALLLGDSALYLCASSSGLAMETQYFGPGTRLLVL.